The 26 T cell receptor beta chains listed next were all sequenced from one sample in a study of CD8+CD57+ T cells in acquired aplastic anemia (dated by TCRdb to between 2017 and 2018). Sequencing used an Illumina HiSeq 2000. Genomic DNA was used as template for profiling of TCR beta VDJ combinations and CDR3 sequences. TCRdb passed the public sequencing reads through fastp at Q25 and MiXCR, retaining productive beta sequences. A single entry per CDR3 protein holds the most common genes and DNA from its merged rows. The sample table shows 250,000 to 350,000 distinct CDR3 sequences, and about 56% are seen once. Roughly 8% of the sample is in the top ten clones. The sample taken for sequencing was sorted CD4+, CD8+, or CD8+CD57+ T cells (not recorded which) from PBMCs. The receptor source for this set is a human donor with severe aplastic anemia or a healthy control (not recorded which).

This clonotype appeared many times. V and J are TRBV5-1 and TRBJ1-1, with a possible D match to TRBD1 (5 bases). V lost 4 bases and J lost 6, with 16 bases in between. The CDR3 is made up of 14 amino acids. From germline, CDR1 is SGHRS and CDR2 YFSETQ. CDR3 region: CASSNYQGFSEAFF. The CDR3 nucleotides read TGCGCCAGCAGCAACTATCAGGGATTCTCTGAAGCTTTCTTT.

Comments on this clonotype: An end of the junction differs from the germline gene, which may be a read error. The chain recombines TRBV12-3 or TRBV12-4 with TRBJ1-1; D ambiguous. The length of the CDR3 is 12 residues. The CDR3, as DNA: TGTGCCAGCAGTGAACAGAACTCTGAAGCTTTCTTT. Translation gives CASSEQNSEAFF.

This clonotype has just one count. One junction end does not reproduce the germline sequence, and a read error may be involved. V and J are TRBV9 and TRBJ2-2; TRBD2 agrees at 13 bases. Per germline, CDR1 SGDLS and CDR2 YYNGEE. The CDR3 is 16 residues long. The CDR3 protein is CASSKLAGGLTGALFF. CDR3 bases: TGTGCCAGCAGTAAACTAGCGGGAGGGCTAACCGGGGCGCTGTTTTTT. The full variable domain, rest sourced from reference TRBV9 and TRBJ2-2, is DSGVTQTPKHLITATGQRVTLRCSPRSGDLSVYWYQQSLDQGLQFLIQYYNGEERAKGNILERFSAQQFPDLHSELNLSSLELGDSALYFCASSKLAGGLTGALFFGEGSRLTVL.

This rearrangement joins TRBV20-1 to TRBJ2-1; D possibly corresponds to TRBD2 (6 bases). The CDR3 length is 13 residues. Germline CDR1 is DFQATT and CDR2 is SNEGSKA (reference sequence). The ends were cut back, 0 bases at V and 15 bases at J, with 18 bases in the middle. CDR3 sequence (DNA): TGCAGTGCTAGAGACCCGGACTATTACCCCGTGTTCTTC. It codes for CSARDPDYYPVFF.

Of note for this clonotype: Likely a read error: the CDR3 ends without its conserved phenylalanine or tryptophan. The DNA is omitted, as the CDR3 cannot be located on it reliably, and the CDR3 follows TCRdb's listing. The rearrangement links TRBV19 to TRBJ2-2. CDR1 is LNHDA and CDR2 is SQIVND in the germline V gene (reference sequence). The CDR3 numbers 10 amino acids, ends counted. The CDR3 region is CASSRRGQLS.

The table lists this clonotype with a count of one. The rearrangement joins TRBV4-3 to TRBJ2-5, with a possible D match to TRBD2 (6 bases). CDR1 and CDR2 from the germline V gene are LGHNA and YSLEER. The CDR3 extends over 15 amino acids. V was shortened by 4 bases and J by 2 bases, with 14 bases between the two germline ends. Here the CDR3 reads CASSRVVGRQETQYF. CDR3 nucleotide sequence: TGCGCCAGCAGCCGAGTGGTAGGGAGGCAAGAGACCCAGTACTTC.

This clonotype was found many times. The chain couples TRBV6-5 to TRBJ2-7; D perhaps matches TRBD1 (6 bases). This CDR3 comprises 14 residues. The germline V and J ends were trimmed by 5 bases and 3 bases, with 14 bases remaining between them. Germline V gene sequence: CDR1 MNHEY, CDR2 SVGAGI. CDR3 loop: CASSDRTASYEQYF. The DNA for the CDR3 is TGTGCCAGCAGTGACAGGACAGCAAGCTACGAGCAGTACTTC.

This clonotype has only a few counts. J is TRBJ2-2 and V is TRBV25-1; D is undetermined. The CDR3 totals 13 residues. The V gene lost 7 bases and the J gene lost 1 base, with 7 bases spanning the gap. Per the germline V gene, CDR1 is MGHDK and CDR2 is SYGVNS. The CDR3 protein is CASIRQNTGELFF. The DNA for the CDR3 is TGTGCCAGCATCCGGCAGAACACCGGGGAGCTGTTTTTT.

The CDR3 is CASSFPAAGTERDTEAFF. The CDR3 region has the DNA TGTGCCAGCAGCTTCCCAGCAGCAGGGACAGAGCGGGACACTGAAGCTTTCTTT. The rearrangement joins TRBV7-2 to TRBJ1-1, with TRBD1 matching 7 bases. Trimming cost V 3 bases and J 3 bases; bases outside gene matches: 16. The CDR3 length is 18 residues. Germline loops: CDR1 SGHTA, CDR2 FQGNSA.

As to this clonotype: Since the CDR3 does not end with the conserved phenylalanine or tryptophan, this likely comes from a read error. The DNA is left out, because the CDR3 cannot be placed on it with certainty; the CDR3 is given as TCRdb lists it. CDR3 region: CSASGQAI. The chain carries TRBV20-1 and TRBJ1-3; the table's D call TRBD1 went unverified against the DNA. Germline-derived CDR1 and CDR2 are DFQATT and SNEGSKA (reference sequence). Including both end residues, the CDR3 is 8 amino acids long.

This chain links TRBV2 with TRBJ2-2; D possibly uses TRBD1 or TRBD2 (5 bases each). CDR1 is SNHLY and CDR2 is FYNNEI in the germline V gene. The V end was cut by 6 bases, the J end by 7 bases, with 12 bases between. CDR3 length equals 13 residues. CDR3 region: CASRKGTGGELFF. CDR3 sequence (DNA): TGTGCCAGCAGAAAGGGGACGGGCGGGGAGCTGTTTTTT.

The J gene is TRBJ1-2, the V gene TRBV2, with D possibly being TRBD1 (5 bases). CDR1 is SNHLY, CDR2 FYNNEI, per germline. V lost 7 bases and J 5 bases, leaving 17 bases between the germline ends. The CDR3 extends over 14 amino acids. The CDR3 DNA reads TGTGCCAGCATCCCCCCGGGGCAGGGTTATGGCTACACCTTC. It translates to CASIPPGQGYGYTF.

The chain carries TRBV20-1 and TRBJ2-5, with a weak D call TRBD1 (6 bases). The ends were cut back, 3 bases at V and 5 bases at J, with 10 bases in the middle. The CDR3 runs 12 residues. The V gene's germline CDR1 is DFQATT and CDR2 SNEGSKA (reference sequence). The CDR3, as DNA: TGCAGTGCTAGGGGGGACACGGAGACCCAGTACTTC. Its protein product is CSARGDTETQYF.

The rearrangement links TRBV15 to TRBJ2-7; the D is unclear. Germline values: CDR1 LNHNV, CDR2 YYDKDF (reference sequence). The CDR3 loop spans 12 amino acids. The V gene lost 1 base and the J gene lost 4 bases, with 5 bases spanning the gap. The CDR3 region has the DNA TGTGCCACCAGCAGAGTAGGTTACGAGCAGTACTTC. Translating it yields CATSRVGYEQYF.

The chain is built from TRBV7-9 and TRBJ2-2, with a weak D call TRBD2 (5 bases). The CDR3 is 16 residues long. V lost 5 bases to trimming and J lost 0 bases, with 13 bases between them. The germline V gene encodes CDR1 SEHNR and CDR2 FQNEAQ (reference sequence). The CDR3 region has the DNA TGTGCCAGCAGCCAGCAGAGGGCAACGAACACCGGGGAGCTGTTTTTT. Translation gives CASSQQRATNTGELFF.

The chain carries TRBV15 and TRBJ2-5, with TRBD1 matching 7 bases. The V and J ends lost 4 bases and 7 bases, in that order; junction bases with no gene match: 12. Per germline, CDR1 LNHNV and CDR2 YYDKDF (reference sequence). The CDR3 runs to 15 residues. CDR3 bases: TGTGCCACCAGCACCTTAGAGACAGGGTTTGTGACCCAGTACTTC. Encoded protein: CATSTLETGFVTQYF.

The chain recombines TRBV7-9 with TRBJ2-5; D possibly matches TRBD1 or TRBD2 (6 bases each). CDR3 length: 16 residues. CDR1 and CDR2 (germline): SEHNR, FQNEAQ (reference sequence). Trimming stripped 5 bases from V and 5 bases from J, with 21 bases between. The CDR3 protein is CASSAEWGALRETQYF. The CDR3 coding sequence is TGTGCCAGCAGCGCCGAGTGGGGGGCGCTGAGGGAGACCCAGTACTTC.

This clonotype was observed a few times. V and J are TRBV15 and TRBJ2-5; 11 nucleotides agree with TRBD2. V lost 9 bases to trimming and J lost 2 bases; unmatched junction nucleotides: 8. This CDR3 region has 15 residues. Germline assignment: CDR1 LNHNV and CDR2 YYDKDF (reference sequence). CDR3 residues: CATRVTSGGQETQYF. The CDR3 bases are TGTGCCACTCGAGTTACTAGCGGGGGACAAGAGACCCAGTACTTC.

J is TRBJ2-2 and V is TRBV7-3; the match to TRBD2 covers 7 bases. CDR1 and CDR2 from the germline V gene are SGHTA and FQGTGA. V trimming: 1 base; J trimming: 5 bases; junction bases outside the gene matches: 4. The CDR3 runs to 15 residues. The CDR3 loop is CASSLMVGRTGELFF. The CDR3 DNA sequence: TGTGCCAGCAGCTTAATGGTCGGGAGGACCGGGGAGCTGTTTTTT.

The chain is built from TRBV2 and TRBJ2-2; no clear D. V shed 1 base and J shed 9 bases, with 0 bases lying between them. The CDR3 covers 10 residues. Germline V gene lookup returns CDR1 SNHLY and CDR2 FYNNEI. The CDR3 region is CASSEGELFF. The CDR3 coding sequence is TGTGCCAGCAGTGAAGGGGAGCTGTTTTTT.

This clonotype came up many times. This chain joins TRBV20-1 and TRBJ1-2; 9 nucleotides match TRBD1. The CDR3 spans 18 residues. Per the germline V gene, CDR1 is DFQATT and CDR2 is SNEGSKA (reference sequence). V shed 0 bases, J shed 1 base, and the junction held 12 bases outside the gene matches. The CDR3 coding sequence is TGCAGTGCTAGAGATTCAACAGGGACAGGGTTTTTTAACTATGGCTACACCTTC. Translated, it gives CSARDSTGTGFFNYGYTF.

Ten or more counts support this clonotype. This sequence joins TRBV6-5 and TRBJ1-6, with 7 bases aligning to TRBD1. The V gene's germline CDR1 is MNHEY and CDR2 SVGAGI. V gave up 2 bases and J gave up 6 bases; unmatched junction bases: 10. The CDR3 extends over 17 amino acids. CDR3 sequence: CASSYVAGGASNSPLHF. The CDR3 bases are TGTGCCAGCAGTTACGTAGCAGGGGGGGCAAGTAATTCACCCCTCCACTTT.

The rearrangement joins TRBV9 to TRBJ1-6; a weak D match, TRBD1 (5 bases). Germline CDR1 is SGDLS and CDR2 is YYNGEE. The CDR3 contains 12 residues. Trimming removed 7 bases at V and 10 bases at J, with 12 bases between. The CDR3 loop is CASSQGPSPLHF. The CDR3 nucleotides read TGTGCCAGCTCTCAGGGACCCTCACCCCTCCACTTT.

Only a few counts were recorded for this clonotype. The chain recombines TRBV28 with TRBJ2-6, with D possibly TRBD1 on 6 matching bases. With 5 bases removed from V and 0 bases from J, the gap between germline ends came to 14 bases. Germline V gives CDR1 MDHEN, CDR2 SYDVKM. The CDR3 contains 17 residues. The CDR3 loop is CASSAGERGSGANVLTF. The CDR3 nucleotides read TGTGCCAGCAGTGCAGGGGAAAGGGGCTCTGGGGCCAACGTCCTGACTTTC.

This clonotype was counted many times. The V and J genes are TRBV7-9 and TRBJ1-5; no reliable D call. V lost 2 bases to trimming and J lost 3 bases, with 14 bases between them. Germline V gene data show CDR1 as SEHNR and CDR2 as FQNEAQ (reference sequence). The CDR3 extends over 16 amino acids. CDR3 sequence reads: CASSLYAGPVNQPQHF. As DNA, the CDR3 is TGTGCCAGCAGCTTATATGCAGGCCCCGTCAATCAGCCCCAGCATTTT.

This chain connects TRBV7-2 to TRBJ2-7; TRBD2 aligns across 12 bases. Germline CDR1 reads SGHTA; CDR2 reads FQGNSA. The junction had 9 bases not matched to a gene; V was cut back by 1 base and J by 2 bases. This CDR3 has 18 residues. This CDR3 is CASSLGQTSGGTPYEQYF. CDR3 coding DNA: TGTGCCAGCAGCTTAGGGCAGACTAGCGGGGGTACTCCCTACGAGCAGTACTTC.